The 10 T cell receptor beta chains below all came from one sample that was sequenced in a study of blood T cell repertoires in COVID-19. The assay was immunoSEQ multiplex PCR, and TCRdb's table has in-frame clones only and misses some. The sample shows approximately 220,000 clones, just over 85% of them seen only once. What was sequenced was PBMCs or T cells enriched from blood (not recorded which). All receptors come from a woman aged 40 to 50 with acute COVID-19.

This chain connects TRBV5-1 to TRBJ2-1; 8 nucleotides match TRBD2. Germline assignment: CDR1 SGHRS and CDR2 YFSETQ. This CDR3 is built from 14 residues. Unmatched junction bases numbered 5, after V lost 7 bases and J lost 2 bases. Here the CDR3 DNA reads TGCGCCAGCTCTCCGGGACTAGCCTACAATGAGCAGTTCTTC. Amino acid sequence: CASSPGLAYNEQFF.

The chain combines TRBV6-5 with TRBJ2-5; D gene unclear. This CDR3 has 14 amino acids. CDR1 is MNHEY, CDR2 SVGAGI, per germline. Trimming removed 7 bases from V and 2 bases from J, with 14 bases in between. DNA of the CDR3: TGTGCCAGCAAAAGAATGCACAGTCAAGAGACCCAGTACTTC. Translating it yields CASKRMHSQETQYF.

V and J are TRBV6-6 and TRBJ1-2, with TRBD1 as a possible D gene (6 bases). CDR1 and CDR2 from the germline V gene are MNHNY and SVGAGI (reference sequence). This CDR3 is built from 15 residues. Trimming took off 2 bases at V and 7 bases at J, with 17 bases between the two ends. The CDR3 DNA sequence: TGTGCCAGCAGTTACGAGGGAGGGGGTGGAGCTGGCTACACCTTC. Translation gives CASSYEGGGGAGYTF.

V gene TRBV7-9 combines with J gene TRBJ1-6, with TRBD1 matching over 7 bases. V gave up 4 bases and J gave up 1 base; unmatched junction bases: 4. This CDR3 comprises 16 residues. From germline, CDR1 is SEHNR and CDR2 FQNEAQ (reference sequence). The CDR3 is CASSSGQQSYNSPLHF. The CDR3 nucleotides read TGTGCCAGCAGCTCGGGACAGCAGTCCTATAATTCACCCCTCCACTTT.

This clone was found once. CDR3 bases: TGTGCCAGCAGCTGGACAAAACCGGGAGGTGAAGCTTTCTTT. It yields the protein CASSWTKPGGEAFF. J is TRBJ1-1 and V is TRBV11-2; D may be TRBD1 (5 bases). The CDR3 is made up of 14 amino acids. The germline V gene encodes CDR1 SGHAT and CDR2 FQNNGV. V shed 4 bases and J shed 7 bases, with 16 bases lying between them.

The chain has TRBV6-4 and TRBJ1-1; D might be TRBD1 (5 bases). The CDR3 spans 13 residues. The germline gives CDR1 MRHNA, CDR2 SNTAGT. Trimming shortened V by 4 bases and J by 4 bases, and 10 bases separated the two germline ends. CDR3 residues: CASSVRDSTEAFF. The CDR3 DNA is TGTGCCAGCAGTGTTAGAGACAGCACTGAAGCTTTCTTT.

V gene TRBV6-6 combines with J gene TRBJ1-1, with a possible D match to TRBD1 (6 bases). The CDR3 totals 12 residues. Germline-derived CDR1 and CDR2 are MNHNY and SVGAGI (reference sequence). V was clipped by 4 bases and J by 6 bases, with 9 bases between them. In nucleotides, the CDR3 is TGTGCCAGCAGTTCAGGGGTTCCTGAAGCTTTCTTT. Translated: CASSSGVPEAFF.

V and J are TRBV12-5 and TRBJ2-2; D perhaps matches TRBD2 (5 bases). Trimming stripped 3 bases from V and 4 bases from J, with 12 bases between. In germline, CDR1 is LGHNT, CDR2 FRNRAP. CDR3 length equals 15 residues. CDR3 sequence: CASGLDPGITGELFF. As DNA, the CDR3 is TGTGCTAGTGGTTTAGATCCCGGGATCACCGGGGAGCTGTTTTTT.

The CDR3 sequence is CASSSQLNTEAFF. The CDR3 bases are TGTGCCAGCAGTTCACAGCTGAACACTGAAGCTTTCTTT. The J gene is TRBJ1-1, the V gene TRBV6-5, with D unresolved. The CDR3 is made up of 13 amino acids. Trimming took 4 bases from V and 0 from J, leaving 6 bases between them. Per the germline V gene, CDR1 is MNHEY and CDR2 is SVGAGI.

The chain's CDR3 is CASSYKERGRGGYTF. The CDR3 nucleotides read TGTGCCAGCAGTTATAAGGAGAGGGGGCGGGGTGGCTACACCTTC. This chain links TRBV6-5 with TRBJ1-2; 7 bases map to TRBD1. CDR1 MNHEY and CDR2 SVGAGI come from the germline V gene. The CDR3 contains 15 residues. With 3 bases clipped from V and 7 bases from J, the junction kept 11 bases outside the gene matches.